What follows describes a single T cell receptor beta chain. Its antigen is still unknown. The sample originates from a study of OX40 agonist ivuxolimab in advanced cancers. Across the study: Ivuxolimab is an agonistic anti-OX40 (CD134) antibody, and patients were treated with it. The mean age was around 56 years, ranging from 23 to 79, with around four fifths of participants male. Regarding the study as a whole: Patients with a partial response at 0.1-3.0 mg/kg had among the lowest clonal expansion. Researchers did not determine the expanded peripheral T cells' antigen specificity.

The junction had 8 bases not matched to a gene; V was cut back by 3 bases and J by 5 bases. The CDR3 sequence is 17 residues long. CDR1 and CDR2 (germline): MGHDK, SYGVNS. Produced via immunoSEQ multiplex PCR; TCRdb's table is partial and in-frame only. The profile shows fewer than 80,000 clones, roughly nine tenths of them singletons. The V call is TRBV25-1, the J call TRBJ2-5; 14 nucleotides align to TRBD2. The source of this sequence is an adult with an advanced solid tumor such as melanoma, head and neck, liver or kidney cancer. This material consisted of CD4+ or CD8+ T cells sorted from blood, taken in a trial of the OX40 agonist ivuxolimab. CDR3 DNA sequence: TGTGCCAGCAGTGATGGACTAGCGGGAGGTTCACGGGAGACCCAGTACTTC. Translating it yields CASSDGLAGGSRETQYF. Looking up the rest from reference TRBV25-1 and TRBJ2-5 gives the full variable domain: EADIYQTPRYLVIGTGKKITLECSQTMGHDKMYWYQQDPGMELHLIHYSYGVNSTEKGDLSSESTVSRIRTEHFPLTLESARPSHTSQYLCASSDGLAGGSRETQYFGPGTRLLVL.